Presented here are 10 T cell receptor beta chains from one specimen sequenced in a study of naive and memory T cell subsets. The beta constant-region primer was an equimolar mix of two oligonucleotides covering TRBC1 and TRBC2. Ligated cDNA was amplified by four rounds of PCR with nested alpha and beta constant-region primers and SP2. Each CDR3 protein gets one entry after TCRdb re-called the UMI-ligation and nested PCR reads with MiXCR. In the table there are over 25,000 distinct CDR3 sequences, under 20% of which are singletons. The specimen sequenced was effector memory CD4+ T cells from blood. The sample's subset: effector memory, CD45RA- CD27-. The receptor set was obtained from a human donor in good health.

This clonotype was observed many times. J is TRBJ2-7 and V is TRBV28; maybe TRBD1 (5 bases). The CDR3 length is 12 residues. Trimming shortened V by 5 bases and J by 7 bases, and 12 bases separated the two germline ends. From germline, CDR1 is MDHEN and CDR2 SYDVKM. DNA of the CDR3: TGTGCCAGCAGTCTTAGGGGTCGGGAGCAGTACTTC. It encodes CASSLRGREQYF.

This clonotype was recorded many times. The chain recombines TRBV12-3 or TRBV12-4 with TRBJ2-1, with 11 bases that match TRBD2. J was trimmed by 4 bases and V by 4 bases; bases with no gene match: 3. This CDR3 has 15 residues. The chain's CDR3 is CASSWGLAAYNEQFF. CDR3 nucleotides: TGTGCCAGCAGTTGGGGACTAGCGGCTTACAATGAGCAGTTCTTC.

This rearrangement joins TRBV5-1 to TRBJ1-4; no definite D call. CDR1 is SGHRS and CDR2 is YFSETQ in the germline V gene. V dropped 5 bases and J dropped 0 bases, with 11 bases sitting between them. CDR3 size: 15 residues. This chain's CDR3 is CASSRQPATNEKLFF. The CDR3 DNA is TGCGCCAGCAGTCGACAACCCGCAACTAATGAAAAACTGTTTTTT.

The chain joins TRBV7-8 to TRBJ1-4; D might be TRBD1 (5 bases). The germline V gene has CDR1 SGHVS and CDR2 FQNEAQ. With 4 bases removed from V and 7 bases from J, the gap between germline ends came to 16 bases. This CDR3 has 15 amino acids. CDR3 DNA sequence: TGTGCCAGCAGCTCCCACAGGCTCGGGGGTGAAAAACTGTTTTTT. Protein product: CASSSHRLGGEKLFF.

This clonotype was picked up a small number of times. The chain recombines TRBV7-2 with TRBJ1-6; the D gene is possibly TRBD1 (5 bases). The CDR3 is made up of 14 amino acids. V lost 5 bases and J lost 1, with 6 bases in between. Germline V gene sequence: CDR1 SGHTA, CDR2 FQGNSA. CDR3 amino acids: CASSQGSYNSPLHF. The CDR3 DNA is TGTGCCAGCAGCCAGGGTTCCTATAATTCACCCCTCCACTTT.

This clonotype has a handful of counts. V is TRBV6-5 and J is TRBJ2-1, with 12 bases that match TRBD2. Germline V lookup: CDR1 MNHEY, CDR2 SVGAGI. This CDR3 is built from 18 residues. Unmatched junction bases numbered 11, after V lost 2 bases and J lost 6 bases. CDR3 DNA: TGTGCCAGCAGTTACCTGACTAGCGGGAGTTCAAGAGGCAATGAGCAGTTCTTC. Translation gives CASSYLTSGSSRGNEQFF.

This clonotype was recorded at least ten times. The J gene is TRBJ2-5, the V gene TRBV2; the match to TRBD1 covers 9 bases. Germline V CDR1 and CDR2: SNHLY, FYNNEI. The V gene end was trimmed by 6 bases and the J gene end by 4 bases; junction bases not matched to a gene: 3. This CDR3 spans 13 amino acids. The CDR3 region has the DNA TGTGCCAGCAGGGACAGGGGAACAGAGACCCAGTACTTC. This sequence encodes CASRDRGTETQYF.

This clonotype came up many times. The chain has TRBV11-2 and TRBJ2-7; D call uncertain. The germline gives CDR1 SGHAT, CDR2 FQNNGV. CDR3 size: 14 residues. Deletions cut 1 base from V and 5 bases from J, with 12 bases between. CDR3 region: CASSLAFPGNEQYF. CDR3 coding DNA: TGTGCCAGCAGCTTAGCTTTCCCGGGCAACGAGCAGTACTTC.

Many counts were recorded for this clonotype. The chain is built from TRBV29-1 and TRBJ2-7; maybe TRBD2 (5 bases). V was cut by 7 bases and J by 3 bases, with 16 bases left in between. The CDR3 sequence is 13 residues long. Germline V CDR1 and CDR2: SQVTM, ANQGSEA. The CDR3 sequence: CSGYVGSRYEQYF. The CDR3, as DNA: TGCAGCGGCTACGTGGGGAGCCGCTACGAGCAGTACTTC.

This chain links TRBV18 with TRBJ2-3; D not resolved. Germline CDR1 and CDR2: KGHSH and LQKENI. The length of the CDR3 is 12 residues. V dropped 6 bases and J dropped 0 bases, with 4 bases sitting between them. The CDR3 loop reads CASSGSTDTQYF. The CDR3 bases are TGTGCCAGCTCCGGCAGCACAGATACGCAGTATTTT.